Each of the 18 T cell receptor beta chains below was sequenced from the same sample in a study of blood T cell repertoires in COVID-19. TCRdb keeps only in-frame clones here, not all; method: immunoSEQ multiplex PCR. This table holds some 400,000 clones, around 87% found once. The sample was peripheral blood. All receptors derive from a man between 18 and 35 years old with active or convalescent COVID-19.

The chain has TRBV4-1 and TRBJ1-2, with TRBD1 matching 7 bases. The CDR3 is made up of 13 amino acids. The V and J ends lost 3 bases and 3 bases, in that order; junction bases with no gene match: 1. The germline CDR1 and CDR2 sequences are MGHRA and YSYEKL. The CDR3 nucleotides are TGCGCCAGCAGCCAGACAGGGTACTATGGCTACACCTTC. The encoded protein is CASSQTGYYGYTF.

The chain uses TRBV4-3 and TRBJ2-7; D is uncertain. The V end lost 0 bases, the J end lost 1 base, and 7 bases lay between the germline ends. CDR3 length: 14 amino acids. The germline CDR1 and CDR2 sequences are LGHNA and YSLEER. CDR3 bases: TGCGCCAGCAGCCAAGAAGGCAGGTCCTACGAGCAGTACTTC. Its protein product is CASSQEGRSYEQYF.

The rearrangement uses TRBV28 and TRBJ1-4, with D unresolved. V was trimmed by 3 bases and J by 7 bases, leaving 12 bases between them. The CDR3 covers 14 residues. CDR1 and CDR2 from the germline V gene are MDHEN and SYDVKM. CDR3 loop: CASSFPPNTEKLFF. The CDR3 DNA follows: TGTGCCAGCAGTTTTCCTCCAAACACTGAAAAACTGTTTTTT.

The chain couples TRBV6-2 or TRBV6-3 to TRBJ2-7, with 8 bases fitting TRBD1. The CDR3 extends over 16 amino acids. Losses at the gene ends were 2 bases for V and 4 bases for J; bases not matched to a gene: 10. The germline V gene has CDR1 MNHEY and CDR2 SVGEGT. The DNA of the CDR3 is TGTGCCAGCAGTTACCGCGGACAGGGTTCTTGGTACGAGCAGTACTTC. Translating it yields CASSYRGQGSWYEQYF.

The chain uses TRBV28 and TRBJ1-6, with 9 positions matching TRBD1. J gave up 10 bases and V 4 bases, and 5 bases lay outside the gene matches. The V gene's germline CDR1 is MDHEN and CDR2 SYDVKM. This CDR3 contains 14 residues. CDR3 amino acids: CASSSGTGWSPLHF. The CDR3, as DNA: TGTGCCAGCAGTTCCGGGACAGGGTGGTCACCCCTCCACTTT.

CDR3 nucleotides: TGTGCCAGCAGCCGTAGCGGGAGGGCCAGGGAGCAGTACTTC. It specifies CASSRSGRAREQYF. The chain recombines TRBV7-2 with TRBJ2-7; 11 bases agree with TRBD2. CDR3 length: 14 residues. The J segment lost 7 bases and the V segment lost 5 bases, leaving 7 bases of the junction unmatched. CDR1 and CDR2 from the germline V gene are SGHTA and FQGNSA.

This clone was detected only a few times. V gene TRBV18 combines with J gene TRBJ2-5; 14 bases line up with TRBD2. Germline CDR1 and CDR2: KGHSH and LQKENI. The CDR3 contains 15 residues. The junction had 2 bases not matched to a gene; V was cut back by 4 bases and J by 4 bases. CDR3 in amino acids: CASSLGTSGRETQYF. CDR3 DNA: TGTGCCAGCTCACTAGGGACTAGCGGGAGAGAGACCCAGTACTTC.

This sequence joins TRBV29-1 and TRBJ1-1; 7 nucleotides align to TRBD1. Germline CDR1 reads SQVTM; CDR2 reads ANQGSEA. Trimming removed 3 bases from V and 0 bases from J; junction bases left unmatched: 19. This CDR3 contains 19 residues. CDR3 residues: CSVEGINFADREVNTEAFF. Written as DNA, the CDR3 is TGCAGCGTTGAGGGCATTAACTTTGCCGACAGGGAGGTGAACACTGAAGCTTTCTTT.

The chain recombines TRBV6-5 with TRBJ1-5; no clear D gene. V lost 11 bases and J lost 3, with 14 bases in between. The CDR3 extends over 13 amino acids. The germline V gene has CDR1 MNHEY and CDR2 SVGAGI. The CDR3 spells CAGRTDFNQPQHF. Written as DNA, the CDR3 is TGTGCCGGAAGGACGGACTTCAATCAGCCCCAGCATTTT.

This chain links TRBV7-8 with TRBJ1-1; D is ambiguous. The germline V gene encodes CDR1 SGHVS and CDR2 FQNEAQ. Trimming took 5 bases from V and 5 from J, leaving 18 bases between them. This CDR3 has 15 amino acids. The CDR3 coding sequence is TGTGCCAGCAGCCCAGTGGTCGGGAGACGAACTGAAGCTTTCTTT. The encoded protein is CASSPVVGRRTEAFF.

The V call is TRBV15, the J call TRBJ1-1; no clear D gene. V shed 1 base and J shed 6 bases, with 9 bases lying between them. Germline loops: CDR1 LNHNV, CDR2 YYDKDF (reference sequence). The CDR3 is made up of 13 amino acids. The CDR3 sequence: CATSRVTASEAFF. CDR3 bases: TGTGCCACCAGCAGAGTAACAGCCTCTGAAGCTTTCTTT.

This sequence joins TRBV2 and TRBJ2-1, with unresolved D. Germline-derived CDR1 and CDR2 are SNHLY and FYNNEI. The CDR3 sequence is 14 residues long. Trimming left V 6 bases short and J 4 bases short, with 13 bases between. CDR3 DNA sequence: TGTGCCAGCAGGACCTCCTCGGGTTACAATGAGCAGTTCTTC. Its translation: CASRTSSGYNEQFF.

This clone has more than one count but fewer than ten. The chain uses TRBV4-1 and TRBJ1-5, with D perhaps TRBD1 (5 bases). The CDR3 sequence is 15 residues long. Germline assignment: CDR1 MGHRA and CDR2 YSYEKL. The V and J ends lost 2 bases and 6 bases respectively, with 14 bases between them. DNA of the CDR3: TGCGCCAGCAGCCAACACGGGACCGGGGGTCAGCCCCAGCATTTT. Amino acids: CASSQHGTGGQPQHF.

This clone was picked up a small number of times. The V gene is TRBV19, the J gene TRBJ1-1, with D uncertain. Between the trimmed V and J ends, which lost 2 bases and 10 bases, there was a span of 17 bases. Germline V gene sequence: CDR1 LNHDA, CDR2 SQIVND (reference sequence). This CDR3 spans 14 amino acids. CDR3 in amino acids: CASSISPKHYGAFF. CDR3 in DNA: TGTGCCAGTAGTATATCTCCAAAACATTATGGAGCTTTCTTT.

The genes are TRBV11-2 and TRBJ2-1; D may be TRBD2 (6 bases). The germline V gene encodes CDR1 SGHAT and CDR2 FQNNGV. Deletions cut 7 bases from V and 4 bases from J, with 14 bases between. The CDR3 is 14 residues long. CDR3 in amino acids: CASTLLGGYNEQFF. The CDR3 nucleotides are TGTGCCAGCACCTTGTTGGGGGGTTACAATGAGCAGTTCTTC.

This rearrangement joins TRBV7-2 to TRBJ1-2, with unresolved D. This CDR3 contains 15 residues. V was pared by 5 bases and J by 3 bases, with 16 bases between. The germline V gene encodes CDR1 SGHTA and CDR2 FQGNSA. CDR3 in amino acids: CASSPTAQAYYGYTF. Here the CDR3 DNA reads TGTGCCAGCAGCCCTACGGCTCAGGCGTACTATGGCTACACCTTC.

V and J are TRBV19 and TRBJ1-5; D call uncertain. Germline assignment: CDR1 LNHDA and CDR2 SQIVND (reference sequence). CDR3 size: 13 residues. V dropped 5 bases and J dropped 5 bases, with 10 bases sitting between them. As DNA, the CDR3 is TGTGCCAGTAGTGAGGCAGTGTATCAGCCCCAGCATTTT. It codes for CASSEAVYQPQHF.

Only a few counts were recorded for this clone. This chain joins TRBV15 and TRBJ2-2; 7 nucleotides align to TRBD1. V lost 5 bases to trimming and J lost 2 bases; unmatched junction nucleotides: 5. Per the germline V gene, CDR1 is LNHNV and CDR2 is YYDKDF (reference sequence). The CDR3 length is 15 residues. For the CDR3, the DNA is TGTGCCACCAGCTTAGGACAGGCTAACACCGGGGAGCTGTTTTTT. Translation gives CATSLGQANTGELFF.